The rows below give T cell receptor beta chains drawn from one sample of a study of blood T cell repertoires in COVID-19. Assay used: immunoSEQ multiplex PCR; TCRdb lists only in-frame clones, some missing. The sample carries roughly 390,000 clones, 75% to 90% recorded once. The sequencing input was peripheral blood. These receptors all come from a woman under 30 with acute or convalescent COVID-19. The CDR3 runs from the conserved cysteine through the conserved F or W. Each record gives: clone size, J gene, V gene, D gene, CDR3 DNA, CDR3 protein. D genes are given only for firm matches. The size entry is marked missing in some rows and otherwise reads once, few, many or a size class.

clone size: -; J gene: TRBJ2-2; V gene: TRBV5-1; D gene: TRBD1; CDR3 DNA: TGCGCCAGCAGCTATACAGGGGGCGGGGAGCTGTTTTTT; CDR3 protein: CASSYTGGGELFF
clone size: -; J gene: TRBJ2-5; V gene: TRBV24-1; D gene: -; CDR3 DNA: TGTGCCACCAGTGATTTGCGGCGGGTCCAAGAGACCCAGTACTTC; CDR3 protein: CATSDLRRVQETQYF
clone size: once; J gene: TRBJ1-5; V gene: TRBV9; D gene: -; CDR3 DNA: TGTGCCAGCAGCGTAGAGGGGGTTCAGCCCCAGCATTTT; CDR3 protein: CASSVEGVQPQHF
clone size: -; J gene: TRBJ1-5; V gene: TRBV7-2; D gene: -; CDR3 DNA: TGTGCCAGCAGTTTGAGCTACAGGGATGACAATCAGCCCCAGCATTTT; CDR3 protein: CASSLSYRDDNQPQHF
clone size: -; J gene: TRBJ2-7; V gene: TRBV11-2; D gene: TRBD1; CDR3 DNA: TGTGCCAGCAGCTTCGGGACAGTGAGCTCCTACGAGCAGTACTTC; CDR3 protein: CASSFGTVSSYEQYF
clone size: -; J gene: TRBJ1-2; V gene: TRBV19; D gene: TRBD1; CDR3 DNA: TGTGCCAGTAGCAGGGGACAGGTTGGGTCCTATGGCTACACCTTC; CDR3 protein: CASSRGQVGSYGYTF
clone size: -; J gene: TRBJ1-5; V gene: TRBV5-6; D gene: -; CDR3 DNA: TGTGCCAGCAGCTGGGAGGTTCCCGGGCAGCCCCAGCATTTT; CDR3 protein: CASSWEVPGQPQHF
clone size: -; J gene: TRBJ1-1; V gene: TRBV5-1; D gene: -; CDR3 DNA: TGCGCCAGCAGCTTGGTTAGGGAGACTGAAGCTTTCTTT; CDR3 protein: CASSLVRETEAFF
clone size: -; J gene: TRBJ1-1; V gene: TRBV29-1; D gene: -; CDR3 DNA: TGCAGCGTAATCCACGGGGAAGCTTTCTTT; CDR3 protein: CSVIHGEAFF
clone size: -; J gene: TRBJ1-4; V gene: TRBV6-5; D gene: -; CDR3 DNA: TGTGCCAGCAGTTACTCACAGGTTGCAACTAATGAAAAACTGTTTTTT; CDR3 protein: CASSYSQVATNEKLFF
clone size: -; J gene: TRBJ2-2; V gene: TRBV5-6; D gene: -; CDR3 DNA: TGTGCCAGCAATCGCGGTGCCGGGGAGCTGTTTTTT; CDR3 protein: CASNRGAGELFF
clone size: -; J gene: TRBJ1-3; V gene: TRBV28; D gene: -; CDR3 DNA: TGTGCCAGCAGTTTCCCCAAACAGGGAAGAGACACCATATATTTT; CDR3 protein: CASSFPKQGRDTIYF
clone size: -; J gene: TRBJ2-5; V gene: TRBV3-1/TRBV3-2; D gene: -; CDR3 DNA: TGTGCCAGCAGCCCAGTGGAGGGGGGGATACTCGGGACCCAGTACTTC; CDR3 protein: CASSPVEGGILGTQYF
clone size: few; J gene: TRBJ1-5; V gene: TRBV24-1; D gene: -; CDR3 DNA: TGTGCCACCAGTGACGCGACAGCCAATCAGCCCCAGCATTTT; CDR3 protein: CATSDATANQPQHF
clone size: -; J gene: TRBJ2-1; V gene: TRBV18; D gene: TRBD2; CDR3 DNA: TGTGCCAGCTCACCACCCCTCGCGGGAGGCTACAATGAGCAGTTCTTC; CDR3 protein: CASSPPLAGGYNEQFF
clone size: few; J gene: TRBJ2-2; V gene: TRBV23-1; D gene: TRBD2; CDR3 DNA: TGCGCCAGCAGTCAATCTCGCATTCTAGCGGGAGTTTGGGGCGGGGAGCTGTTTTTT; CDR3 protein: CASSQSRILAGVWGGELFF
clone size: -; J gene: TRBJ1-1; V gene: TRBV6-5; D gene: -; CDR3 DNA: TGTGCCAGCAGTTACGGGAGGGGCACTGAAGCTTTCTTT; CDR3 protein: CASSYGRGTEAFF
clone size: few; J gene: TRBJ1-3; V gene: TRBV5-1; D gene: -; CDR3 DNA: TGCGCCAGCAGCCAGGACACAGTAGGAAACACCATATATTTT; CDR3 protein: CASSQDTVGNTIYF
clone size: once; J gene: TRBJ2-3; V gene: TRBV6-5; D gene: TRBD2; CDR3 DNA: TGTGCCGTCCAGCGGGAGGGCCTGACGGATACGCAGTATTTT; CDR3 protein: CAVQREGLTDTQYF
clone size: -; J gene: TRBJ2-3; V gene: TRBV5-1; D gene: TRBD2; CDR3 DNA: TGCGCCAGCAGCTTGGGGCGGGAGGGCACAGATACGCAGTATTTT; CDR3 protein: CASSLGREGTDTQYF
clone size: -; J gene: TRBJ1-5; V gene: TRBV28; D gene: -; CDR3 DNA: TGTGCCATCGCGGGGGGCCGCGGGCATCAGCCCCAGCATTTT; CDR3 protein: CAIAGGRGHQPQHF
clone size: -; J gene: TRBJ2-7; V gene: TRBV19; D gene: TRBD2; CDR3 DNA: TGTGCCAGTAGCGAGCGGGGGGAGACCTACGAGCAGTACTTC; CDR3 protein: CASSERGETYEQYF
clone size: -; J gene: TRBJ2-7; V gene: TRBV7-4; D gene: TRBD2; CDR3 DNA: TGTGCCAGCAGCTTCGTCTCGGGGGGGTCCTACGAGCAGTACTTC; CDR3 protein: CASSFVSGGSYEQYF
clone size: -; J gene: TRBJ2-1; V gene: TRBV10-3; D gene: -; CDR3 DNA: TGTGCCATCAGTCCAGGCAAAGCCTACAATGAGCAGTTCTTC; CDR3 protein: CAISPGKAYNEQFF
clone size: few; J gene: TRBJ1-3; V gene: TRBV30; D gene: -; CDR3 DNA: TGTGCCTGGAGTTCCTCGGGGGTGGCAGGAAACACCATATATTTT; CDR3 protein: CAWSSSGVAGNTIYF
clone size: few; J gene: TRBJ1-5; V gene: TRBV2; D gene: -; CDR3 DNA: TGTGCCAGCAGTGAAACATCCTCTTATGTAAAGCCCCAGCATTTT; CDR3 protein: CASSETSSYVKPQHF
clone size: -; J gene: TRBJ1-1; V gene: TRBV7-8; D gene: -; CDR3 DNA: TGTGCCAGCAGCCAACGCCATGAAACGGGCACTGAAGCTTTCTTT; CDR3 protein: CASSQRHETGTEAFF
clone size: once; J gene: TRBJ1-5; V gene: TRBV10-3; D gene: TRBD1; CDR3 DNA: TGTGCCATCAAGGGACAGGGGGCGATAGGCAATCAGCCCCAGCATTTT; CDR3 protein: CAIKGQGAIGNQPQHF
clone size: -; J gene: TRBJ1-2; V gene: TRBV28; D gene: -; CDR3 DNA: TGTGCCAGCAGTTTAAGAGGAGGCGGAACTAACTATGGCTACACCTTC; CDR3 protein: CASSLRGGGTNYGYTF
clone size: -; J gene: TRBJ2-3; V gene: TRBV5-1; D gene: -; CDR3 DNA: TGCGCCAGCAGCCGAGTCGGGAACACAGATACGCAGTATTTT; CDR3 protein: CASSRVGNTDTQYF
clone size: medium-sized; J gene: TRBJ1-4; V gene: TRBV2; D gene: -; CDR3 DNA: TGTGCCAGCAGTATCCAACAGGGACGGGAAAAACTGTTTTTT; CDR3 protein: CASSIQQGREKLFF
clone size: -; J gene: TRBJ1-2; V gene: TRBV2; D gene: TRBD1; CDR3 DNA: TGTGCCAGCAGTGCCCGGACAGGGGGGAGGAGCAACTATGGCTACACCTTC; CDR3 protein: CASSARTGGRSNYGYTF
clone size: -; J gene: TRBJ2-7; V gene: TRBV5-5; D gene: -; CDR3 DNA: TGTGCCAGCAGCGTATTGGACAGCTACGAGCAGTACTTC; CDR3 protein: CASSVLDSYEQYF
clone size: -; J gene: TRBJ1-1; V gene: TRBV7-2; D gene: -; CDR3 DNA: TGTGCCAGCAGCGGATACAGGGTAGGTGAAGCTTTCTTT; CDR3 protein: CASSGYRVGEAFF
clone size: -; J gene: TRBJ2-5; V gene: TRBV5-6; D gene: -; CDR3 DNA: TGTGCCAGCAGCTCATTAGATATAGCGGAACTAAGGGAGACCCAGTACTTC; CDR3 protein: CASSSLDIAELRETQYF
clone size: -; J gene: TRBJ2-3; V gene: TRBV9; D gene: -; CDR3 DNA: TGTGCCAGCAGCGTAGATTCGGCGGGGAGCACAGATACGCAGTATTTT; CDR3 protein: CASSVDSAGSTDTQYF
clone size: -; J gene: TRBJ2-2; V gene: TRBV4-2; D gene: TRBD2; CDR3 DNA: TGTGCCAGCAGCCAAGTTCAGCTAGCGGGGGCGGGTAGCACGAACACCGGGGAGCTGTTTTTT; CDR3 protein: CASSQVQLAGAGSTNTGELFF
clone size: -; J gene: TRBJ1-5; V gene: TRBV6-6; D gene: TRBD1; CDR3 DNA: TGTGCCAGCAGCCCGGGACAGGGAGGCAGCAATCAGCCCCAGCATTTT; CDR3 protein: CASSPGQGGSNQPQHF
clone size: once; J gene: TRBJ1-1; V gene: TRBV28; D gene: -; CDR3 DNA: TGTGCCAGCAGTTTAAGGAGGGGCGGCACTGAAGCTTTCTTT; CDR3 protein: CASSLRRGGTEAFF
clone size: -; J gene: TRBJ1-1; V gene: TRBV29-1; D gene: -; CDR3 DNA: TGCAGCGTTACAGAAGGTGAAGCTTTCTTT; CDR3 protein: CSVTEGEAFF
clone size: -; J gene: TRBJ2-1; V gene: TRBV7-3; D gene: -; CDR3 DNA: TGTGCCAGCAGCTTATCCGGGACTCGCTCCTACAATGAGCAGTTCTTC; CDR3 protein: CASSLSGTRSYNEQFF
clone size: few; J gene: TRBJ1-2; V gene: TRBV4-1; D gene: TRBD1; CDR3 DNA: TGCGCCAGCAGCCGGGACAGGGCGGCCTATGGCTACACCTTC; CDR3 protein: CASSRDRAAYGYTF
clone size: -; J gene: TRBJ2-7; V gene: TRBV3-1/TRBV3-2; D gene: -; CDR3 DNA: TGTGCCAGCAGCCAAGACTTGACAGGAACGGGGCAGTACTTC; CDR3 protein: CASSQDLTGTGQYF
clone size: -; J gene: TRBJ1-1; V gene: TRBV3-1/TRBV3-2; D gene: -; CDR3 DNA: TGTGCCAGCAGCCAAGGCAGTTTTGTCACTGAAGCTTTCTTT; CDR3 protein: CASSQGSFVTEAFF
clone size: few; J gene: TRBJ1-2; V gene: TRBV2; D gene: TRBD1; CDR3 DNA: TGTGCCAGCAGAGAGGACAGGGGTGGCGGCTACACCTTC; CDR3 protein: CASREDRGGGYTF
clone size: few; J gene: TRBJ1-2; V gene: TRBV7-8; D gene: TRBD1; CDR3 DNA: TGTGCCAGCAGCCAGGGACAGGGGGCTCAAGGCTACACCTTC; CDR3 protein: CASSQGQGAQGYTF
clone size: -; J gene: TRBJ1-1; V gene: TRBV5-4; D gene: -; CDR3 DNA: TGTGCCAGCGGCCCCCGGGAGGAAGCTTTCTTT; CDR3 protein: CASGPREEAFF
clone size: -; J gene: TRBJ1-2; V gene: TRBV5-1; D gene: -; CDR3 DNA: TGCGCCAGCAGCTTGGATCAGAAAGGCTACACCTTC; CDR3 protein: CASSLDQKGYTF
clone size: -; J gene: TRBJ1-3; V gene: TRBV28; D gene: -; CDR3 DNA: TGTGTCACGCAGGCGGGGTATTTGGGAAACACCATATATTTT; CDR3 protein: CVTQAGYLGNTIYF
clone size: -; J gene: TRBJ2-3; V gene: TRBV30; D gene: -; CDR3 DNA: TGTGCCGGATTACTATCACAGGCGGATACGCAGTATTTT; CDR3 protein: CAGLLSQADTQYF
clone size: -; J gene: TRBJ1-4; V gene: TRBV28; D gene: TRBD1; CDR3 DNA: TGTGCCAGCAGTCCCCTAGACAGGGGTGCAACTAATGAAAAACTGTTTTTT; CDR3 protein: CASSPLDRGATNEKLFF
clone size: -; J gene: TRBJ1-1; V gene: TRBV5-1; D gene: -; CDR3 DNA: TGCGCCAGCAGCTTGGAACGGGAAGACACTGAAGCTTTCTTT; CDR3 protein: CASSLEREDTEAFF
clone size: -; J gene: TRBJ2-1; V gene: TRBV7-9; D gene: -; CDR3 DNA: TGTGCCAGCAGCTTAGACAGGGCCAATGAGCAGTTCTTC; CDR3 protein: CASSLDRANEQFF
clone size: -; J gene: TRBJ1-1; V gene: TRBV5-1; D gene: -; CDR3 DNA: TGCGCCAGCAGCTTGGGGGGAGGCACTGAAGCTTTCTTT; CDR3 protein: CASSLGGGTEAFF
clone size: -; J gene: TRBJ2-7; V gene: TRBV7-8; D gene: -; CDR3 DNA: TGTGCCAGCAGCTTGACACTATTACAGGGCTACGAGCAGTACTTC; CDR3 protein: CASSLTLLQGYEQYF
clone size: -; J gene: TRBJ1-4; V gene: TRBV15; D gene: -; CDR3 DNA: TGTGCCACCAGCAGGACACAGGGTCTGCGGGAAAAACTGTTTTTT; CDR3 protein: CATSRTQGLREKLFF
clone size: -; J gene: TRBJ1-2; V gene: TRBV5-5; D gene: -; CDR3 DNA: TGTGCCAGCAGCCCCGGTACGACTTATGGCTACACCTTC; CDR3 protein: CASSPGTTYGYTF